The 12 T cell receptor beta chains reported below all come from one sample, sequenced in a study of T cell responses to AZD1222 COVID-19 vaccine. Sequencing was performed with immunoSEQ multiplex PCR; in TCRdb, only in-frame clones are kept and a portion is missing. This sample has some 100,000 clones; 87% occur once, and the top ten carry 4% to 4.5%. Sequences were derived from peripheral blood, sampled on day 0 of MenACWY control vaccination. The receptors come from an adult in good health.

V gene TRBV11-2 combines with J gene TRBJ2-1, with a tentative D call TRBD1 (6 bases). V lost 4 bases, J lost 5 bases, and 9 bases lay in between. This CDR3 region has 13 residues. CDR1 and CDR2 (germline): SGHAT, FQNNGV. The CDR3 DNA is TGTGCCAGCAGCTACGGGACAAACAATGAGCAGTTCTTC. Translating it yields CASSYGTNNEQFF.

The count of this clone is one. This sequence joins TRBV5-8 and TRBJ1-4, with D possibly being TRBD1 (5 bases). CDR3 length: 15 residues. V was trimmed by 0 bases and J by 4 bases, leaving 10 bases between them. From germline, CDR1 is SGHTS and CDR2 YDEGEE. The CDR3 DNA follows: TGTGCCAGCAGCTTGGAGGGACGGCTTAATGAAAAACTGTTTTTT. This translates into CASSLEGRLNEKLFF.

This chain links TRBV9 with TRBJ2-2, with 10 bases identical to TRBD2. Trimming took 4 bases from V and 1 from J; bases not matched to a gene: 4. Germline CDR1 and CDR2: SGDLS and YYNGEE. The CDR3 totals 16 residues. The CDR3 here is CASSPRLAGNTGELFF. The DNA for the CDR3 is TGTGCCAGCAGCCCCCGACTAGCGGGGAACACCGGGGAGCTGTTTTTT.

This chain joins TRBV5-1 and TRBJ2-5; D is undetermined. V shed 0 bases and J shed 2 bases, with 5 bases lying between them. CDR3 length: 13 amino acids. In germline, CDR1 is SGHRS, CDR2 YFSETQ. The CDR3 protein is CASSLGQQETQYF. The CDR3 bases are TGCGCCAGCAGCTTGGGGCAGCAAGAGACCCAGTACTTC.

The chain joins TRBV7-2 to TRBJ2-2; D is undetermined. Germline V gene lookup returns CDR1 SGHTA and CDR2 FQGNSA. V shed 0 bases and J shed 1 base, with 6 bases lying between them. This CDR3 is 15 amino acids long. The CDR3 nucleotides read TGTGCCAGCAGCTTAGCCCCGGGGAACACCGGGGAGCTGTTTTTT. Translated: CASSLAPGNTGELFF.

The chain employs TRBV5-1 and TRBJ2-1, with unresolved D. The CDR3 contains 14 residues. The ends were cut back, 0 bases at V and 2 bases at J, with 6 bases in the middle. The germline V gene encodes CDR1 SGHRS and CDR2 YFSETQ. CDR3 amino acids: CASSLDFAYNEQFF. CDR3 nucleotides: TGCGCCAGCAGCTTGGACTTTGCCTACAATGAGCAGTTCTTC.

The CDR3 protein is CASSTSSGRGYEQYF. In DNA, the CDR3 is TGTGCCAGTAGTACCTCTAGCGGGAGAGGCTACGAGCAGTACTTC. The chain couples TRBV19 to TRBJ2-7; 10 bases line up with TRBD2. Losses at the gene ends were 4 bases for V and 3 bases for J; bases not matched to a gene: 6. This CDR3 contains 15 residues. CDR1 LNHDA and CDR2 SQIVND come from the germline V gene (reference sequence).

The chain employs TRBV30 and TRBJ2-5; D is perhaps TRBD2 (7 bases). V was pared by 1 base and J by 5 bases, with 14 bases between. This CDR3 contains 14 residues. Germline lookup yields CDR1 GTSNPN and CDR2 SVGIG (reference sequence). The DNA for the CDR3 is TGTGCCTGGAGTGGGGGGGGCGTTCGGGAGACCCAGTACTTC. It specifies CAWSGGGVRETQYF. Combining the CDR3 with reference TRBV30 and TRBJ2-5 gives the whole variable domain SQTIHQWPATLVQPVGSPLSLECTVEGTSNPNLYWYRQAAGRGLQLLFYSVGIGQISSEVPQNLSASRPQDRQFILSSKKLLLSDSGFYLCAWSGGGVRETQYFGPGTRLLVL.

The rearrangement joins TRBV28 to TRBJ2-7; TRBD1 aligns across 10 bases. This CDR3 is built from 16 residues. The germline gives CDR1 MDHEN, CDR2 SYDVKM. The trim removed 6 bases at V and 3 bases at J, leaving 11 bases unmatched. CDR3 residues: CASRENPGQGNYEQYF. The CDR3 region has the DNA TGTGCCAGCAGAGAGAATCCGGGACAGGGGAACTACGAGCAGTACTTC.

The chain links TRBV15 to TRBJ1-1; 10 bases fit TRBD1. The germline CDR1 and CDR2 sequences are LNHNV and YYDKDF (reference sequence). Trimming cost V 0 bases and J 13 bases; bases outside gene matches: 8. The CDR3 has 14 amino acids. The CDR3 sequence: CATSRDVGTGERFF. The CDR3 DNA follows: TGTGCCACCAGCAGAGACGTAGGGACAGGGGAACGTTTCTTT. Drawing the rest from reference TRBV15 and TRBJ1-1, the complete variable domain is DAMVIQNPRYQVTQFGKPVTLSCSQTLNHNVMYWYQQKSSQAPKLLFHYYDKDFNNEADTPDNFQSRRPNTSFCFLDIRSPGLGDTAMYLCATSRDVGTGERFFGQGTRLTVV.

The V gene is TRBV28, the J gene TRBJ1-5; the match to TRBD1 covers 10 bases. The CDR3 consists of 15 residues. After removal of 5 bases from V and 7 bases from J, the junction contained 8 bases not matched to a gene. The V gene's germline CDR1 is MDHEN and CDR2 SYDVKM. The CDR3 protein is CASSPGTGAVQPQHF. Here the CDR3 DNA reads TGTGCCAGCAGTCCGGGGACAGGGGCTGTGCAGCCCCAGCATTTT. Together with reference TRBV28 and TRBJ1-5, the CDR3 gives the full variable domain: DVKVTQSSRYLVKRTGEKVFLECVQDMDHENMFWYRQDPGLGLRLIYFSYDVKMKEKGDIPEGYSVSREKKERFSLILESASTNQTSMYLCASSPGTGAVQPQHFGDGTRLSIL.

This chain connects TRBV5-6 to TRBJ2-7; D ambiguous. There are 11 residues in the CDR3. V lost 0 bases, J lost 5 bases, and 3 bases lay in between. Looked up from germline, CDR1 is SGHDT and CDR2 is YYEEEE. The CDR3: CASSLGNEQYF. In DNA form, the CDR3 reads TGTGCCAGCAGCTTGGGGAACGAGCAGTACTTC.